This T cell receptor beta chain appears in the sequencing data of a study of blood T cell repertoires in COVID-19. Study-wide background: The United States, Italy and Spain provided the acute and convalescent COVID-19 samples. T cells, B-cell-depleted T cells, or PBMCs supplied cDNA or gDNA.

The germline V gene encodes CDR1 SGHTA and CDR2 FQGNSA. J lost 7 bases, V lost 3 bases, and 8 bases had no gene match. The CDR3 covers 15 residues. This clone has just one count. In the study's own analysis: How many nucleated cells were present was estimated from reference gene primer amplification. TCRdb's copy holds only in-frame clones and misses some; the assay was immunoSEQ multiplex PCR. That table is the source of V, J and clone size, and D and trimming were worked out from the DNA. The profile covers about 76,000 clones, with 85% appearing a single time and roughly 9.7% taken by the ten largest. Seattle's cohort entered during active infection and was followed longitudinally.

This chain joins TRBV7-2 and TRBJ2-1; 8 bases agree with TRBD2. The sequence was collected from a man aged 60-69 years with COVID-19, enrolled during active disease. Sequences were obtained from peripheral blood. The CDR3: CASSFTSGLWNEQFF. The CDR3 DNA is TGTGCCAGCAGCTTTACTAGCGGTCTTTGGAATGAGCAGTTCTTC.